The subject of this entry is one T cell receptor (beta chain). Some clones are missing from TCRdb's copy, which holds only in-frame ones; the method was immunoSEQ multiplex PCR. In the table there are 200,000 to 250,000 clones, about 80% of which are singletons. This sample was included in a study of blood T cell repertoires in COVID-19. Overall study: From T cells, B-cell-depleted T cells, or PBMCs came the material, which was cDNA or gDNA.

Trimming pared 2 bases from V and 5 bases from J, leaving 10 bases between. The germline V gene has CDR1 SNHLY and CDR2 FYNNEI. The CDR3 consists of 13 residues. The TCR sequence derives from a woman in her forties with acute COVID-19. The sample comprised PBMCs or T cells enriched from blood (not recorded which). The chain employs TRBV2 and TRBJ2-7, with a tentative D call TRBD1 (6 bases). CDR3 sequence reads: CASSEMGADEQYF. CDR3 in DNA: TGTGCCAGCAGTGAAATGGGGGCGGACGAGCAGTACTTC.